The present T cell receptor (beta chain) was sequenced within a study of human T cells and chemical hapten exposure. As for the study in general: Reading of the patch tests, which applied 0.01% DPC to the upper back, occurred at 6 days.

Concerning this clonotype itself: No antigen is known for it.

Time point specified: pre-sensitization, week 0. Treatment here: therapeutic diphenylcyclopropenone sensitization with weekly scalp DPC. In every case, blood was obtained before the patch test was applied. Per the original methods: Counting gave a median of approximately 96,000 TCRs per sample, with values ranging from 23,224 to 690,600. TCRdb reanalysed the RACE reads using MiXCR and keeps one entry per CDR3 protein. The V and J calls follow TCRdb's processing rather than the paper's. Of 350,000 to 450,000 distinct CDR3 sequences in the sample, roughly 5% are singletons; the top ten hold 2% to 3%. Findings and caveats of the study: Clustering by CDR3 similarity yielded significantly more large clusters from expanded TCRs than controls.

J lost 3 bases, V lost 1 base, and 4 bases had no gene match. This CDR3 is 14 amino acids long. Germline-derived CDR1 and CDR2 are DFQATT and SNEGSKA (reference sequence). The sample in question was whole blood, obtained in connection with sensitization to the hapten diphenylcyclopropenone (DPC). The chain joins TRBV20-1 to TRBJ2-3, with 7 bases identical to TRBD2. The receptor was isolated from a woman aged 45-65 years with alopecia areata. Some clones in this sample may be carry-over from other donors' samples. The CDR3 region is CSARGGSGTDTQYF. The CDR3 bases are TGCAGTGCTAGAGGCGGGAGTGGAACAGATACGCAGTATTTT.